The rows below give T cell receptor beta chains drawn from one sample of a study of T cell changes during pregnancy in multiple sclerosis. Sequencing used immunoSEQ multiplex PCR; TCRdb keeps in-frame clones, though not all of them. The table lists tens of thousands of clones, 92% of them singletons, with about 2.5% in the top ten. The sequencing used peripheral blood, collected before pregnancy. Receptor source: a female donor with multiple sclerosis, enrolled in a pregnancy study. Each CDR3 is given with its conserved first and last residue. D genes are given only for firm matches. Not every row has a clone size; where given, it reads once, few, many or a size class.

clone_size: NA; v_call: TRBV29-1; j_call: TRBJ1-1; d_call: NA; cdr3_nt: TGCAGCGTGGAAGGGCCGGGACATTCGAACACTGAAGCTTTCTTT; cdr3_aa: CSVEGPGHSNTEAFF
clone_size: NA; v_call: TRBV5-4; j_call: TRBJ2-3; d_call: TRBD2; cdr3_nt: TGTGCCAGCAGATCGGGACTAGCGGGAGCAGATACGCAGTATTTT; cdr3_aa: CASRSGLAGADTQYF
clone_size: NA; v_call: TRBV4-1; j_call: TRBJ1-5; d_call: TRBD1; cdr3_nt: TGCGCCAGCAGCCTGGACAGGGCTCAGCCCCAGCATTTT; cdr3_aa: CASSLDRAQPQHF
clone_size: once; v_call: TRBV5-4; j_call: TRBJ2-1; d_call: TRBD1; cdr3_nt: TGTGCCAGCAGCCAAGACAGGGTGCTTGGCAATGAGCAGTTCTTC; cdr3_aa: CASSQDRVLGNEQFF
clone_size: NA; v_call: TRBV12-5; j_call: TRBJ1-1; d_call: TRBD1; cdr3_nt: TGTGCTAGTGGGAAAGGGGGCAGTACTGAAGCTTTCTTT; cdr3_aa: CASGKGGSTEAFF
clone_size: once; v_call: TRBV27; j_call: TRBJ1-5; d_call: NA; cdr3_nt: TGTGCCAGCAGTTTATACGGTCAGCCCCAGCATTTT; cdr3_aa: CASSLYGQPQHF
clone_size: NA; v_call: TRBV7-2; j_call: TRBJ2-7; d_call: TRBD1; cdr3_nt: TGTGCCAGCAGCTTAGTTTCCGGCCAGGGGGTACCCTACGAGCAGTACTTC; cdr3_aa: CASSLVSGQGVPYEQYF
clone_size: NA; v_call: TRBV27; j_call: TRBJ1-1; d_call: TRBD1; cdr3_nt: TGTGCCAGCAGTACGGGGGCAGGGGGCTTCCAAGCTTTCTTT; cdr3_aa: CASSTGAGGFQAFF
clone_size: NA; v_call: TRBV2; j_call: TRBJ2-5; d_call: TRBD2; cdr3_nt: TGTGCCAGCAGTGGGACTAGCTCAAAAGAGACCCAGTACTTC; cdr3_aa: CASSGTSSKETQYF
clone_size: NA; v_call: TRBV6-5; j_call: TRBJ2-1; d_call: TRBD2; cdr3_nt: TGTGCCAGCTCCGGGACTAGCGGTTACAATGAGCAGTTCTTC; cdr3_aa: CASSGTSGYNEQFF
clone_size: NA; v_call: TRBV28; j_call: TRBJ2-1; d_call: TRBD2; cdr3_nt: TGTGCCAGCAGCTACCGGACTAGCGGGAGAAATGAGCAGTTCTTC; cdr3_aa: CASSYRTSGRNEQFF
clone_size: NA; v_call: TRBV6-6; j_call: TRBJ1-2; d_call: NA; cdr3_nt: TGTGCCAGCACCCCCAGAAGGGGCGGTTATGGCTACACCTTC; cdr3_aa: CASTPRRGGYGYTF
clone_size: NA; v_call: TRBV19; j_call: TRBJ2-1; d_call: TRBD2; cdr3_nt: TGTGCCAGTAGTGGCGGGAGGTGGGATGAGCAGTTCTTC; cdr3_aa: CASSGGRWDEQFF
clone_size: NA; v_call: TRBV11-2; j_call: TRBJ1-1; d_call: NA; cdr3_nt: TGTGCCAGCAGCTTAGGATCGGGAGGGGGTAAGAACACTGAAGCTTTCTTT; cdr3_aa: CASSLGSGGGKNTEAFF
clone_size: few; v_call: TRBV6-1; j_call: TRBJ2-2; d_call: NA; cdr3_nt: TGTGCCAGCAAAGGACCGGGACAAAACACCGGGGAGCTGTTTTTT; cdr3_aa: CASKGPGQNTGELFF
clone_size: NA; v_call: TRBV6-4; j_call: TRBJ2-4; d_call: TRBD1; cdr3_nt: TGTGCCAGCAGTCCCGGGACAGGGCCCGAGGGAAACATTCAGTACTTC; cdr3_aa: CASSPGTGPEGNIQYF
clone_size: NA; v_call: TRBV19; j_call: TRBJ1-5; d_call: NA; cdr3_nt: TGTGCCAGTACCGCGCTGAATCAGCCCCAGCATTTT; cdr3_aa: CASTALNQPQHF
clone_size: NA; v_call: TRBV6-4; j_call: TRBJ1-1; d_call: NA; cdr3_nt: TGTGCCCGCAAGGGAGGCTGTCAAGCTTTCTTT; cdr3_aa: CARKGGCQAFF
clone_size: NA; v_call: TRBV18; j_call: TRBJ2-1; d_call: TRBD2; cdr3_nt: TGTGCCAGCTCACCACGTCTGATAGCGGGGCTCTACAATGAGCAGTTCTTC; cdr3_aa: CASSPRLIAGLYNEQFF
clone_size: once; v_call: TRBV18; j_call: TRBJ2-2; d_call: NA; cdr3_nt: TGTGCCAGCCACACAGGGACGAACACCGGGGAGCTGTTTTTT; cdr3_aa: CASHTGTNTGELFF
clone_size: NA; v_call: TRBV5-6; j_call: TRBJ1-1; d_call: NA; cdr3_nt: TGTGCCAGCAGCCCTGGGGGGACGGGCACTGAAGCTTTCTTT; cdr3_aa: CASSPGGTGTEAFF
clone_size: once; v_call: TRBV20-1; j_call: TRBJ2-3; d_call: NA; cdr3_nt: TGCAGTGCTAGAAGGGGGGATACGCAGTATTTT; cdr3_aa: CSARRGDTQYF
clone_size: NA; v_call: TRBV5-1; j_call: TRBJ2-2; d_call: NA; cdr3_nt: TGCGCCAGCAGCTTGGCACAGACCACCGGGGAGCTGTTTTTT; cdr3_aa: CASSLAQTTGELFF
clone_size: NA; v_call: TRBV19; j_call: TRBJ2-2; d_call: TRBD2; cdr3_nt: TGTGCCACTGGACTAGCGGGACTAACTGTCGGGGAGCTGTTTTTT; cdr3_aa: CATGLAGLTVGELFF
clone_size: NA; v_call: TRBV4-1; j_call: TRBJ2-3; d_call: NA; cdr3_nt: TGCGCCAGCAGCCAAGATCATGGCACAGGGACGCACACAGATACGCAGTATTTT; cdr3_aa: CASSQDHGTGTHTDTQYF
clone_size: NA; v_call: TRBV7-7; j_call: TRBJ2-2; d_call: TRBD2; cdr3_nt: TGTGCTAGCAGCTTAGAGCTAGCGGGGTTACTGAACACCGGGGAGCTGTTTTTT; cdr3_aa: CASSLELAGLLNTGELFF
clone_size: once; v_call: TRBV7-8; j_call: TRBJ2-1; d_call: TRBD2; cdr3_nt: TGTGCCAGCAGCTCCGGAAGGGGCGGGAGGTTATACAATGAGCAGTTCTTC; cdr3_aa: CASSSGRGGRLYNEQFF
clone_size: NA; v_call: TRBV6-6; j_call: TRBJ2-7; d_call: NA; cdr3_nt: TGTGCCAGATGGGCCAGCTCCTACGAGCAGTACTTC; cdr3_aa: CARWASSYEQYF
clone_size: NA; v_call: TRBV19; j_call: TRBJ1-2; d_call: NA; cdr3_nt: TGTGCCAGTAGTATTGGAAGGGACAATAACTATGGCTACACCTTC; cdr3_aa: CASSIGRDNNYGYTF
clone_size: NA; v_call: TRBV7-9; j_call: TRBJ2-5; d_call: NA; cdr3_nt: TGTGCCAGCAGCCCCCGAGAGACCCAGTACTTC; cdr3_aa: CASSPRETQYF
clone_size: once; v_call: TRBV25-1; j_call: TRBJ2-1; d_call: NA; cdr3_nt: TGTGCCAGCAGTTTACCCGGGACACCCTACAATGAGCAGTTCTTC; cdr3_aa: CASSLPGTPYNEQFF
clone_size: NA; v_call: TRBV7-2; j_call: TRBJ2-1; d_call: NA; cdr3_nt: TGTGCCAGCAGCTTATTGGGGAGTCCGCGGCACAATGAGCAGTTCTTC; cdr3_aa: CASSLLGSPRHNEQFF
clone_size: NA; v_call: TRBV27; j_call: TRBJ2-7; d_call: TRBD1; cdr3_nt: TGTGCCAGCAGTATCTTGGACAGGAATGGGCAGTACTTC; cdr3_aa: CASSILDRNGQYF
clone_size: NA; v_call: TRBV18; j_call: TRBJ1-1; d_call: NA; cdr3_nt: TGTGCCAGCTCACCGGGGGCGCAACCGCTAGGAGGTTTCTTT; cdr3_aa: CASSPGAQPLGGFF
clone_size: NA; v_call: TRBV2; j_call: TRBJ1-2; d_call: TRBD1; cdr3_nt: TGTGCCATATTAGGGACAGGCGCCTTTGGCTACACCTTC; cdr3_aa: CAILGTGAFGYTF
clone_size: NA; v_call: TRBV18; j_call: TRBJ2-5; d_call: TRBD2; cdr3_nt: TGTGCCAGCTCACCAGGAGACTGGACTAGCGGGAAAGAGACCCAGTACTTC; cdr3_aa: CASSPGDWTSGKETQYF
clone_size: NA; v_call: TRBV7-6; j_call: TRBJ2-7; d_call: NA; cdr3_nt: TGTGCCAGCAGCCCTGAGGAGGACTACGAGCAGTACTTC; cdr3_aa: CASSPEEDYEQYF